Given below is one TCR beta chain in context. This receptor's antigen is unknown. This could be a read error, since a much larger clone is one nucleotide away. Library method: 5' RACE. Instrument on record: Illumina HiSeq 2500. The second PCR ran for roughly 7 to 12 cycles and used a J-beta primer mix along with a sample-barcoded 5' primer. A template-switch 5' adaptor carrying 12 random nucleotides introduced a unique molecular identifier onto each TCR beta cDNA molecule. Each sample yielded at least 3 million CDR3-containing paired-end reads. All of the RNA was converted into first-strand cDNA using the Mint cDNA synthesis kit, with a TRBC-specific oligonucleotide serving as the primer. Following uracil-DNA glycosylase treatment, a first 18-cycle PCR with universal primers M1SS and BC2_uni_R was performed on all cDNA. Per the source publication's procedure: Each sample was normalized by randomly selecting 1 million high-quality reads, each carrying a distinct molecular identifier. Instead of being binned into consensus sequences, reads that shared molecular identifiers were thrown out. MiTCR, set to a Q25 quality threshold and the strictest error-elimination algorithm, was used for CDR3 identification, clonotype clustering and error correction. A nonparametric unseen species model using Euler transformation provided a lower-bound estimate of total TCR beta diversity. The public reads were reanalyzed by TCRdb: fastp trimming at Q25, MiXCR alignment, in-frame beta chains only. Rows merge per CDR3 protein into single entries with the most common DNA and genes. These V and J calls derive from TCRdb rather than the authors' analysis. Within this sample are around 1.5 million distinct CDR3 sequences, with about 35% of them counted one time only. About 11% of the sample belongs to the ten largest clones.

The data stem from a study of blood T cells in healthy people across ages (dated by TCRdb to about 2015). Background for the entire study: Template switching captured roughly one uniquely barcoded TCR beta cDNA molecule per two T cells in model experiments. For two donors (one aged 18 to 29 and one aged 80 or older), the study analyzed two additional independent replicas of 1 million unique cDNA reads from the same blood draw. To avoid experimental bias, donors of different ages were distributed randomly across sequencing lanes. Donors were grouped into four age groups: young (average roughly 17 years), middle-aged (roughly 37), aged (approximately 58) and long-lived (around 82). Age-related changes in TCR beta repertoire diversity were measured in the study by deep sequencing normalized with unique cDNA molecular identifiers. The study at large found these results: Donor CMV infection status was unknown, potentially confounding age-related changes in expanded clonotypes. A strong correlation was found between observed TCR beta diversity and the percentage of naive T cells measured by flow cytometry. Bulk unsorted PBMC profiling prevented conclusive comparison of naive and antigen-experienced compartments. The long-lived group showed more naive CD4+ T cells, fewer expanded clones and increased TCR diversity than the aged group, suggesting age selection. Estimates of total diversity based on one million sequenced T cells were considered lower bounds and underestimates. As age increased, observed TCR beta diversity per million T cells dropped in a roughly linear way, and a significant reduction was already evident by age about 40.

Systemically healthy Caucasian individuals from Russia, over 30 in total and aged about 6 to 90 years, were included as donors. Each donor gave approximately 9.3 milliliters of peripheral blood, collected into EDTA-treated Vacutainer tubes. Ficoll-Paque density-gradient centrifugation was used to isolate PBMCs, with at least 7 million per sample. Trizol reagent was used to extract total RNA from PBMCs, with at least 6 micrograms per sample. The percentages of naive CD45RAhigh/CD27high T cells were determined by flow cytometry on a PBMC aliquot from every donor. The CDR3 sequence holds 13 residues, the cysteine and phenylalanine included. The DNA shown is the 39-base CDR3, in frame from base 1. The junction shows trimming of 4 bases on V and 0 bases on J, and the gene matches do not reach 2 bases of it. Sequences SQVTM (CDR1) and ANQGSEA (CDR2) are obtained from the germline V gene.

The TCR comes from a woman in her twenties or thirties in good health. The chain employs TRBV29-1 and TRBJ2-7, with 8 bases matching TRBD1. The sample was blood. The DNA sequence is TGCAGCGTTGGTACAGGGGGCTCCTACGAGCAGTACTTC. This is translated as CSVGTGGSYEQYF.